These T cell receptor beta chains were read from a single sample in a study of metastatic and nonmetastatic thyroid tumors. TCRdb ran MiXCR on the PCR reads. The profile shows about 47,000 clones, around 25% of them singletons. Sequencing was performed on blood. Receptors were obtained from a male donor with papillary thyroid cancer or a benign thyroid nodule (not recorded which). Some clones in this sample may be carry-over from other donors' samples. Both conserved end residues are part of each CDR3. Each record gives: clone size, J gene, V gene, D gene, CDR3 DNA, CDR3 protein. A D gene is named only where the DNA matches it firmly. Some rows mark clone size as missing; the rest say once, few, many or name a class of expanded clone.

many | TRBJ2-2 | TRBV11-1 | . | TGTGCCAGCACTACCTCACTGGGGCTAGCGCATAACACCGGGGAGCTGTTTTTT | CASTTSLGLAHNTGELFF
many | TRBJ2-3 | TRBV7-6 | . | TGTGCCAGCAGCTTAGTTGTCCCCGCGATTGGAGATACGCAGTATTTT | CASSLVVPAIGDTQYF
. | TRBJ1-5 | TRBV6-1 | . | TGTGCCGTCTCCGGGGAACAGCCCCAGCATTTT | CAVSGEQPQHF
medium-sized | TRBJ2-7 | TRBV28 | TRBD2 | TGTGCCAGCAGTCCCCGAGGAGGCGGGGGCTACGAGCAGTACTTC | CASSPRGGGGYEQYF
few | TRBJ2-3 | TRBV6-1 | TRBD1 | TGTGCCAGCGGACAGGGGAGGGGAGATACGCAGTATTTT | CASGQGRGDTQYF
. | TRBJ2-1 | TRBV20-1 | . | TGCAGTGCTAGAGATATCAGTCACGATCTGAATGAGCAGTTCTTC | CSARDISHDLNEQFF
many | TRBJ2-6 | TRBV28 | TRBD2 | TGTGCCAGCAGTTTAGGACTAGCGGCCCTCTCTGGGGCCAACGTCCTGACTTTC | CASSLGLAALSGANVLTF
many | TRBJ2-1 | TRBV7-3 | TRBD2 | TGTGCCAGCAGTCCCAGCGGGGAATACAATGAGCAGTTCTTC | CASSPSGEYNEQFF
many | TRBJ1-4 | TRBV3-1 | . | TGTGCCAGCAGGGAGAATGCGCCATATGAAAAACTGTTTTTT | CASRENAPYEKLFF
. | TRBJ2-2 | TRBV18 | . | TGTGCCAGCTCACCAACGCAGTCCGGGGAGCTGTTTTTT | CASSPTQSGELFF
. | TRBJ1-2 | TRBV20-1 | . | TGCAGTGCCGGGACCATTGCCCGGGGGCAAGGATATGGCTACACCTTC | CSAGTIARGQGYGYTF
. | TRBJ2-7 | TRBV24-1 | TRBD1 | TGTGCCACCAGGGGCGGACAGGGGGCCTACGAGCAGTACTTC | CATRGGQGAYEQYF
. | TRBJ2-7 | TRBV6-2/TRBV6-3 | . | TGTGCCAGCAGTTACTACGGAGCGGAAAGCTCCTACGAGCAGTACTTC | CASSYYGAESSYEQYF
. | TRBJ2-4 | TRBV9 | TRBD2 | TGTGCCAGCAGTGAAACCGGGACTAGTCGAGTTCAGTACTTC | CASSETGTSRVQYF
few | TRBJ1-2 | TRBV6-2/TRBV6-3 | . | TGTGCCAGCAGTTACCGCGGACCGTATGGCTACACCTTC | CASSYRGPYGYTF
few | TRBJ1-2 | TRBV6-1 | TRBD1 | TGTGCCAGCAGTCTTTGGACAGGATTAAAAGCTAACTATGGCTACACCTTC | CASSLWTGLKANYGYTF